This T cell receptor beta chain was sequenced in a study of Graves' ophthalmopathy and Graves' hyperthyroidism. Study as a whole: Hyperthyroidism was considered stable when no ophthalmopathy appeared within 18 months of follow-up.

RNA transcripts yielded amplified TCR beta CDR3 regions. An opening RT-PCR round employed HTBI primers and preceded a second-round multiplex PCR. TCRdb reanalysed the multiplex PCR reads using MiXCR and keeps one entry per CDR3 protein. The sample shows around 1.1 million distinct CDR3 sequences, about two fifths of them seen only once. As diagnostic evidence, clinical symptoms, serum thyroxine, TRAb, thyroid ultrasound and orbital computed tomography were relied upon. CDR1 is SNHLY, CDR2 FYNNEI, per germline. With V trimmed by 6 bases and J by 3 bases, 6 bases remained unmatched. This CDR3 is 15 amino acids long. This clonotype has at least ten counts.

This receptor was taken from an adult man with Graves' hyperthyroidism. The sequenced material came from peripheral blood or thyroid tissue (not recorded which). The chain recombines TRBV2 with TRBJ2-5, with 11 bases identical to TRBD2. DNA for the CDR3: TGTGCCAGCAGGGGTAGCGGGAGGGCCGAAGAGACCCAGTACTTC. It yields the protein CASRGSGRAEETQYF. Full variable domain (outside the CDR3, taken from reference TRBV2 and TRBJ2-5): EPEVTQTPSHQVTQMGQEVILRCVPISNHLYFYWYRQILGQKVEFLVSFYNNEISEKSEIFDDQFSVERPDGSNFTLKIRSTKLEDSAMYFCASRGSGRAEETQYFGPGTRLLVL.